Given below is one T cell receptor (beta chain) in context. The antigen is undetermined. The data stem from a study of cytomegalovirus exposure and HLA in healthy donors. In the PCR, 60 Vbeta and 13 Jbeta primers were used. Sequencing used immunoSEQ multiplex PCR; TCRdb keeps in-frame clones, though not all of them. The sample shows roughly 35,000 clones, and under 4% sits with its ten largest clones. Study-level results: Later, an analysis found that common viral pathogens appeared to be linked with several of the most significant clusters.

Germline values: CDR1 GTSNPN, CDR2 SVGIG (reference sequence). This CDR3 spans 15 amino acids. V lost 6 bases, J lost 6 bases, and 23 bases lay in between. The TCR was taken from a woman aged 40 to 49 in good health and CMV-seropositive. The chain joins TRBV30 to TRBJ1-1; TRBD1 is a possible D gene (6 bases). Sequencing was carried out using PBMCs. CDR3 residues: CACNLFRGFPPEAFF. CDR3 in DNA: TGTGCCTGCAACTTATTCAGGGGCTTCCCCCCTGAAGCTTTCTTT. Complete variable domain (other parts from reference TRBV30 and TRBJ1-1): SQTIHQWPATLVQPVGSPLSLECTVEGTSNPNLYWYRQAAGRGLQLLFYSVGIGQISSEVPQNLSASRPQDRQFILSSKKLLLSDSGFYLCACNLFRGFPPEAFFGQGTRLTVV.